What follows is one TCR beta chain and its context. Its cognate antigen is unknown. This entry is derived from a study of OX40 agonist ivuxolimab in advanced cancers. Study details: Among those enrolled, mean age was roughly 55 years (range roughly 23 to 85) and about 79% were male. Of the participants, under 50% had some prior anti-PD-1, anti-PD-L1 or anti-CTLA-4 therapy, which was allowed. Study-level results: Clones of CD4+ and CD8+ blood T cells grew by week 6 at doses of 0.1 to 3.0 mg/kg. Partial responders treated at 0.1-3.0 mg/kg exhibited clonal expansion among the lowest measured.

V gave up 0 bases and J gave up 7 bases, with 12 bases separating them. This CDR3 region has 14 residues. Germline CDR1 KGHSH, CDR2 LQKENI. Profiled with immunoSEQ multiplex PCR; TCRdb holds only in-frame clones, not every one. The sample yields some 87,000 clones, just over 90% seen once. The sample here was CD4+ or CD8+ T cells sorted from blood, taken in a trial of the OX40 agonist ivuxolimab. The chain links TRBV18 to TRBJ1-1, with no clear D. This TCR was sampled from an adult with an advanced solid tumor such as melanoma, head and neck, liver or kidney cancer. CDR3 DNA: TGTGCCAGCTCACCACCATCTATGACGGATGAAGCTTTCTTT. It is translated as CASSPPSMTDEAFF. The full variable domain, with the rest looked up from reference TRBV18 and TRBJ1-1, is NAGVMQNPRHLVRRRGQEARLRCSPMKGHSHVYWYRQLPEEGLKFMVYLQKENIIDESGMPKERFSAEFPKEGPSILRIQQVVRGDSAAYFCASSPPSMTDEAFFGQGTRLTVV.